The rows below give T cell receptor beta chains drawn from one sample of a study of shared clonotypes between healthy human individuals. The data were produced by immunoSEQ multiplex PCR, yet TCRdb's version contains in-frame clones alone and is incomplete. The sample includes some 1,400,000 clones, more than 95% of them seen just once. Sequences were obtained from naive CD4+ T cells sorted from blood. The receptors shown here come from a man aged 25 to 45 in good health. Both conserved end residues are part of each CDR3. D genes are given only for firm matches. Size tells how often a clone was seen (once, few, many) or the class of an expanded clone, and some rows leave it out.

j_call v_call clone_size d_call cdr3_nt cdr3_aa
TRBJ1-1 TRBV19 NA NA TGTGCCACCACATTGGGGGCAGTGGGTGGCACTGAAGCTTTCTTT CATTLGAVGGTEAFF
TRBJ2-1 TRBV12-5 NA NA TGTGCTAGCTCCGCGACTCCCACCGGGCAGTTCTTC CASSATPTGQFF
TRBJ2-5 TRBV5-1 NA NA TGCGCCAGCAGCTTCAGCCTAGCCGTGGTGGGGGAGACCCAGTACTTC CASSFSLAVVGETQYF
TRBJ1-1 TRBV2 NA NA TGTGCCAGCAGTGGTTTCGGAGACAGCGGCAGGACTGAAGCTTTCTTT CASSGFGDSGRTEAFF
TRBJ2-1 TRBV28 NA TRBD2 TGTGCCAGCAGTTCCCGGACTAGTCTTGCAATCTACAATGAGCAGTTCTTC CASSSRTSLAIYNEQFF
TRBJ1-3 TRBV5-1 NA NA TGCGCCAGCAGCTTGGAGGGGGACTCTGGAAACACCATATATTTT CASSLEGDSGNTIYF
TRBJ2-1 TRBV7-9 NA TRBD2 TGTGCCAGCAACCCTAGCGGGAGTGCCTACAATGAGCAGTTCTTC CASNPSGSAYNEQFF
TRBJ2-1 TRBV18 NA NA TGTGCCAGCTCCTGGAGGGTAGGGACGGTCGATGAGCAGTTCTTC CASSWRVGTVDEQFF
TRBJ2-2 TRBV27 NA NA TGTGCCAGCAGTTTTAGAGGGGTTGCCCTAAACACCGGGGAGCTGTTTTTT CASSFRGVALNTGELFF
TRBJ2-4 TRBV11-2 NA NA TGTGCCAGCAGCTTAGGGTCTGCTAGTCGGGACATTCAGTACTTC CASSLGSASRDIQYF
TRBJ2-6 TRBV5-4 NA NA TGTGCCAGCAGCTTGGGCCCCAACGTCCTGACTTTC CASSLGPNVLTF
TRBJ2-3 TRBV7-9 NA NA TGTGCCAGCAGCTTTGTAACACGCTCTAGCACAGATACGCAGTATTTT CASSFVTRSSTDTQYF
TRBJ2-3 TRBV30 NA NA TGTGCCTGGGGCTTCCTTACAGGGTTTGCAGATACGCAGTATTTT CAWGFLTGFADTQYF
TRBJ2-7 TRBV10-3 NA TRBD2 TGTGCCATCAGTCAAATGACTAGCGGCGAGCAGTACTTC CAISQMTSGEQYF
TRBJ2-3 TRBV6-5 NA TRBD2 TGTGCCAGCAGTTACTCTAGCGGGGTCACAGATACGCAGTATTTT CASSYSSGVTDTQYF
TRBJ1-2 TRBV9 NA NA TGTGCCAGCAGCGTAGGGACACCTGACTATGGCTACACCTTC CASSVGTPDYGYTF
TRBJ2-7 TRBV27 NA NA TGTGCCAGCAGTTTATTCGGGTCCCGTACCTACGAGCAGTACTTC CASSLFGSRTYEQYF
TRBJ2-2 TRBV10-3 NA NA TGTGCCATCAGTGACTCTTCCCAATGGGAGCTGTTTTTT CAISDSSQWELFF
TRBJ1-4 TRBV6-1 NA NA TGTGCCAGCAGTGTGATAGCAACTAATGAAAAACTGTTTTTT CASSVIATNEKLFF
TRBJ2-3 TRBV30 once TRBD2 TGTGCCTGGTCGGGAGGGATGGGCGGAGGAAGGGCAGATACGCAGTATTTT CAWSGGMGGGRADTQYF
TRBJ1-1 TRBV19 NA TRBD1 TGTGCCAGTAGTAAGAAAACAGGGGGAAGCATGAACACTGAAGCTTTCTTT CASSKKTGGSMNTEAFF
TRBJ1-2 TRBV28 NA NA TGTGCCAGCAGTTTATCCTATGGCTACACCTTC CASSLSYGYTF
TRBJ1-3 TRBV5-1 NA NA TGCGCCAGCAGCTTGGTCGGAACAGGTTCTGGAAACACCATATATTTT CASSLVGTGSGNTIYF
TRBJ1-3 TRBV28 NA NA TGTGCCAGCCTCAGGACCCCCTCTGGAAACACCATATATTTT CASLRTPSGNTIYF
TRBJ2-1 TRBV5-4 few TRBD2 TGTGCCAGCAGCAAGACTAGCGGGAGTTACAATGAGCAGTTCTTC CASSKTSGSYNEQFF
TRBJ1-1 TRBV18 NA NA TGTGCCAGCTCACCTGGGCAGGGCGGTGAAGCTTTCTTT CASSPGQGGEAFF
TRBJ1-1 TRBV18 NA NA TGTGCCAGCTCACCTAGACAGTTGATGAACACTGAAGCTTTCTTT CASSPRQLMNTEAFF
TRBJ2-3 TRBV19 NA TRBD2 TGTGCCAGTAGGGGACTAGCGGATACGCAGTATTTT CASRGLADTQYF
TRBJ2-5 TRBV18 NA NA TGTGCCAGCTCGCCCGGGCAGGGTACAGAGACCCAGTACTTC CASSPGQGTETQYF
TRBJ2-3 TRBV19 NA TRBD2 TGTGCCAGTAGTCTGCTAGCGGGGTATACCCCCACAGATACGCAGTATTTT CASSLLAGYTPTDTQYF
TRBJ1-5 TRBV9 NA NA TGTGCCAGCAGCGTAGCTACGGGACCTTGCCTGAATCAGCCCCAGCATTTT CASSVATGPCLNQPQHF
TRBJ2-7 TRBV27 NA NA TGTGCCAGCAGCAACTGGGGATTCCCCCACGAGCAGTACTTC CASSNWGFPHEQYF
TRBJ1-2 TRBV30 NA NA TGTGCCTGGAGCCATAGGACAGCCAGTAACTATGGCTACACCTTC CAWSHRTASNYGYTF
TRBJ1-2 TRBV7-2 NA NA TGTGCCAGCAGCCAAACCCGCGCTGTTGGCTACACCTTC CASSQTRAVGYTF
TRBJ1-3 TRBV11-2 NA NA TGTGCCAGCAGCCACAAAAGGGTGTCCGGAAACACCATATATTTT CASSHKRVSGNTIYF
TRBJ2-1 TRBV5-1 NA TRBD1 TGCGCCAGCAGCTCCGGGGACAGCTCCTACAATGAGCAGTTCTTC CASSSGDSSYNEQFF
TRBJ2-7 TRBV6-1 NA TRBD1 TGTGCCAGCAGTGGACAGGGGACCTACGAGCAGTACTTC CASSGQGTYEQYF
TRBJ2-3 TRBV10-3 NA TRBD2 TGTGCCTCGGCTAGCGGGAACACAGATACGCAGTATTTT CASASGNTDTQYF
TRBJ2-3 TRBV28 NA TRBD1 TGTGCCAGCAGTTTGCGGGACAGGCGTGCCCCTATATTGGATACGCAGTATTTT CASSLRDRRAPILDTQYF
TRBJ1-4 TRBV11-1 NA TRBD1 TGTGCCAGCAGCCTCCGGACAGGGGTTAACGAAAAACTGTTTTTT CASSLRTGVNEKLFF
TRBJ2-5 TRBV30 NA NA TGTGCCTGGAGCCCTCAGGGGTTTAGAGAGACCCAGTACTTC CAWSPQGFRETQYF
TRBJ2-2 TRBV4-1 NA NA TGCGCCAGCAGCCAAGGACAGACCGGGGAGCTGTTTTTT CASSQGQTGELFF
TRBJ2-4 TRBV7-9 NA NA TGTGCCAGCAGCTTAGGGCTTGGTATTCGGGCCAAAAACATTCAGTACTTC CASSLGLGIRAKNIQYF
TRBJ2-1 TRBV28 NA NA TGTGCCAGCAGCCGGACCAACAATGAGCAGTTCTTC CASSRTNNEQFF